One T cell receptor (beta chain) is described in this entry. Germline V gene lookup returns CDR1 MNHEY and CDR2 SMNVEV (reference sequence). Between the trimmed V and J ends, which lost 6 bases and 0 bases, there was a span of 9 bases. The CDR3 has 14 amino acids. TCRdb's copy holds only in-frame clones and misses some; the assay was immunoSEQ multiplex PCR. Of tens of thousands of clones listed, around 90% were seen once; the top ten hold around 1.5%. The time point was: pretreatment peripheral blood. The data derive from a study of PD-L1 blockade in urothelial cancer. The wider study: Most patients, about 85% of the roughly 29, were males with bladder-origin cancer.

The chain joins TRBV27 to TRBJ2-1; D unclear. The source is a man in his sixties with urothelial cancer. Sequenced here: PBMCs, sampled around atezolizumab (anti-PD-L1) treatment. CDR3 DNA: TGTGCCAGCAGGCTTACGGGCTCCTACAATGAGCAGTTCTTC. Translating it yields CASRLTGSYNEQFF.